The sequence of this T cell receptor (beta chain) was determined in a study of blood T cell repertoires in COVID-19. Across the whole study: Italy, Spain and the United States were the sources of the convalescent and acute COVID-19 samples. In each case, the material was cDNA or gDNA derived from T cells, B-cell-depleted T cells, or PBMCs.

Germline V CDR1 and CDR2: LGHNA, YNFKEQ. The CDR3 extends over 15 amino acids. With V trimmed by 3 bases and J by 6 bases, 8 bases remained unmatched. The repertoire was sequenced with immunoSEQ multiplex PCR; TCRdb's copy has only in-frame clones and lacks some. Of about 48,000 clones in the sample, about nine tenths were seen once. This TCR derives from a man aged 70-80 years with acute or convalescent COVID-19. V gene TRBV4-2 combines with J gene TRBJ1-5; 7 nucleotides line up with TRBD1. The source material was peripheral blood. This CDR3 is CASSQYRGDAQPQHF. The CDR3 DNA reads TGTGCCAGCAGCCAGTACAGGGGAGATGCTCAGCCCCAGCATTTT.